This T cell receptor beta chain is from a study of cytomegalovirus exposure and HLA in healthy donors. The study's findings and limits: The TCR clusters that emerged in the first cohort tended, a later analysis found, to co-occur in the approximately 120 validation repertoires.

Generated by immunoSEQ multiplex PCR, the TCRdb table keeps only in-frame clones and is missing some. This sample has about 120,000 clones, with approximately 90% found just once. A note on this clone: As yet, its antigen is unknown.

V shed 8 bases and J 2 bases; nucleotides not matched to a gene: 1. This CDR3 region has 13 residues. From germline, CDR1 is MNHNS and CDR2 SASEGT. The rearrangement uses TRBV6-1 and TRBJ2-3; the match to TRBD1 covers 10 bases. Sequencing was performed on PBMCs. This TCR was sampled from a man aged 18 to 30 in good health and CMV-seropositive. The CDR3 loop is CASGQGDTDTQYF. In DNA, the CDR3 is TGTGCCAGCGGACAGGGGGACACAGATACGCAGTATTTT.